A single sample gave rise to the 2 T cell receptor beta chains below, sequenced in a study of breast tumors, draining lymph nodes, adjacent tissues. Breast cancer patients provided tissue from their axillary draining lymph nodes. TCRdb redid the calling of the multiplex PCR reads with MiXCR, one entry per CDR3 protein. The sample shows 90,000 to 120,000 distinct CDR3 sequences, around 21% of them seen only once. The sequenced sample was axillary lymph node tissue. The origin of the receptors is a female donor with breast cancer. Some clones in this sample may be carry-over from other donors' samples.

This clonotype occurred a few times. This chain uses TRBV6-1 with TRBJ2-3; D is possibly TRBD2 (7 bases). The CDR3 totals 14 residues. Trimming took off 10 bases at V and 6 bases at J, with 20 bases between the two ends. CDR1 is MNHNS, CDR2 SASEGT, per germline. DNA of the CDR3: TGTGCCACCCGGGACGGGGGGCGATGGGATACGCAGTATTTT. As protein: CATRDGGRWDTQYF.

In the case of this clonotype: A single base separates this from a much larger clone, so it may be a read error. The rearrangement uses TRBV12-3 or TRBV12-4 and TRBJ2-7; unclear D gene. The CDR3 contains 12 residues. The CDR3 sequence: CASSRTPYGQYF. The CDR3 DNA reads as TGTGCCAGTTCTCGGACCCCCTACGGGCAGTACTTC.